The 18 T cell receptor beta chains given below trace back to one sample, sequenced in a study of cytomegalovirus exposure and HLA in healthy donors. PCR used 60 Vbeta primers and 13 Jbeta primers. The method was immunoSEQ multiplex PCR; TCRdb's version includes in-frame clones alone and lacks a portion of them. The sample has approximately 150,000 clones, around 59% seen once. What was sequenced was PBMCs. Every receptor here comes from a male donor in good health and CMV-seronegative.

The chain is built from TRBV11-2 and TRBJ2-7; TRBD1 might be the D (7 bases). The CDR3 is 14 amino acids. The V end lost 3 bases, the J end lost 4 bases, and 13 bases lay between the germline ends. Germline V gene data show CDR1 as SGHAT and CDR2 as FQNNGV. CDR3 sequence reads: CASSLHRGGYEQYF. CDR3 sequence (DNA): TGTGCCAGCAGCTTGCACAGGGGAGGATACGAGCAGTACTTC. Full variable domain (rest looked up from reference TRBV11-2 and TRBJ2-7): EAGVAQSPRYKIIEKRQSVAFWCNPISGHATLYWYQQILGQGPKLLIQFQNNGVVDDSQLPKDRFSAERLKGVDSTLKIQPAKLEDSAVYLCASSLHRGGYEQYFGPGTRLTVT.

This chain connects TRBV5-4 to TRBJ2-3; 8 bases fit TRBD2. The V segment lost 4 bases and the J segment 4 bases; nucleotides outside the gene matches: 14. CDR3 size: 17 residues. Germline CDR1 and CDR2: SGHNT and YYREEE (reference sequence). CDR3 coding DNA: TGTGCCAGCAGCCGTCTGGGTAGCGGGGAAATGGCAGATACGCAGTATTTT. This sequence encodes CASSRLGSGEMADTQYF.

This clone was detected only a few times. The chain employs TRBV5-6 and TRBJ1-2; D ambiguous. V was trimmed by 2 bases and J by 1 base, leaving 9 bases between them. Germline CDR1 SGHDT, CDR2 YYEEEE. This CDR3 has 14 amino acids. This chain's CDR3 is CASSFESINYGYTF. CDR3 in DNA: TGTGCCAGCAGCTTTGAGAGCATTAACTATGGCTACACCTTC.

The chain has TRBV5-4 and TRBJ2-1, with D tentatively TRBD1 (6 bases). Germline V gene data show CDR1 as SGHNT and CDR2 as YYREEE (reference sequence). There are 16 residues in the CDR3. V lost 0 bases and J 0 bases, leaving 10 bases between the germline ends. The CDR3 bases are TGTGCCAGCAGCTTGGGGGGGCTCCTCTCCTACAATGAGCAGTTCTTC. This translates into CASSLGGLLSYNEQFF.

CDR3 nucleotide sequence: TGTGCCAGCAGCCTTGGGGAGTATCAGCCCCAGCATTTT. Translated: CASSLGEYQPQHF. The rearrangement joins TRBV5-6 to TRBJ1-5; no firm D call. Germline CDR1 is SGHDT and CDR2 is YYEEEE. CDR3 size: 13 residues. V gave up 4 bases and J gave up 5 bases, with 10 bases separating them.

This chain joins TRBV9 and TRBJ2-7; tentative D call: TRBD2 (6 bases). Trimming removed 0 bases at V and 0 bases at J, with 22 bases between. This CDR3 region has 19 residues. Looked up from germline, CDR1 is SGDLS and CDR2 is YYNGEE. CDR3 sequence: CASSVGLESGGKNSYEQYF. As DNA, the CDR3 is TGTGCCAGCAGCGTAGGGCTTGAATCCGGGGGTAAAAACTCCTACGAGCAGTACTTC.

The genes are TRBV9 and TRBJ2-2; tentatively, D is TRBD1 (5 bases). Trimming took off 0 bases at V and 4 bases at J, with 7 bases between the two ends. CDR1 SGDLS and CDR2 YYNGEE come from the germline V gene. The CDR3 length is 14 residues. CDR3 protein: CASSVVGVTGELFF. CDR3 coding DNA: TGTGCCAGCAGCGTAGTAGGGGTCACCGGGGAGCTGTTTTTT.

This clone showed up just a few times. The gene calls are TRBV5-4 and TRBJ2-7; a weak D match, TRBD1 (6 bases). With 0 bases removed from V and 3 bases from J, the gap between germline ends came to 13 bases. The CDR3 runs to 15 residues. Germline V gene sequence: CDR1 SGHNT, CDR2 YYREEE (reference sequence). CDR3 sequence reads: CASSLGTGLNYEQYF. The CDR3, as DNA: TGTGCCAGCAGCTTGGGTACAGGGCTAAACTACGAGCAGTACTTC. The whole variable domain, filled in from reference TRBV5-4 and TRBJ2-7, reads ETGVTQSPTHLIKTRGQQVTLRCSSQSGHNTVSWYQQALGQGPQFIFQYYREEENGRGNFPPRFSGLQFPNYSSELNVNALELDDSALYLCASSLGTGLNYEQYFGPGTRLTVT.

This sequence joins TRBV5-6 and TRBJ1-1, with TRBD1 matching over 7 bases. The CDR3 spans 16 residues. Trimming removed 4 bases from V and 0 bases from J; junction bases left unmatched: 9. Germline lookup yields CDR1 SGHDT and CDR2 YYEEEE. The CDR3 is CASSPYTGAMNTEAFF. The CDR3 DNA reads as TGTGCCAGCAGCCCCTATACAGGGGCCATGAACACTGAAGCTTTCTTT.

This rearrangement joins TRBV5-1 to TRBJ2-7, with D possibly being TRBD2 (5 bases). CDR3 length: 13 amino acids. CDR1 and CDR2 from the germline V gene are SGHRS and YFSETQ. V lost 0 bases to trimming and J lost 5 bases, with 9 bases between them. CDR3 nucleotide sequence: TGCGCCAGCAGCTTGGTGGGAGATCACGAGCAGTACTTC. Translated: CASSLVGDHEQYF.

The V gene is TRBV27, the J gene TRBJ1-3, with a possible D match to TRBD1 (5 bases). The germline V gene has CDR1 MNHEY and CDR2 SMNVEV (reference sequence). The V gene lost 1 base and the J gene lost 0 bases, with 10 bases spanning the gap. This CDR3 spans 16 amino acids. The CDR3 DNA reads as TGTGCCAGCAGTTTATACAGGCCGAGCTCTGGAAACACCATATATTTT. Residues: CASSLYRPSSGNTIYF.

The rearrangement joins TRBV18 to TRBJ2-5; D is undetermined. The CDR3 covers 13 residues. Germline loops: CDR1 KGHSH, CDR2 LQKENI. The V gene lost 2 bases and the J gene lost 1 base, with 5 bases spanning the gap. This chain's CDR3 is CASSPSVQETQYF. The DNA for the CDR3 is TGTGCCAGCTCACCATCTGTCCAAGAGACCCAGTACTTC. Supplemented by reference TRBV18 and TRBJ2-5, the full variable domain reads NAGVMQNPRHLVRRRGQEARLRCSPMKGHSHVYWYRQLPEEGLKFMVYLQKENIIDESGMPKERFSAEFPKEGPSILRIQQVVRGDSAAYFCASSPSVQETQYFGPGTRLLVL.

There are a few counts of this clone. This CDR3 reads CASSPGQDVDYTF. In DNA form, the CDR3 reads TGTGCCAGCTCACCAGGGCAGGATGTTGACTACACCTTC. The chain employs TRBV18 and TRBJ1-2; D gene uncertain. Germline V lookup: CDR1 KGHSH, CDR2 LQKENI. V lost 2 bases to trimming and J lost 10 bases, with 14 bases between them. The CDR3 runs to 13 residues.

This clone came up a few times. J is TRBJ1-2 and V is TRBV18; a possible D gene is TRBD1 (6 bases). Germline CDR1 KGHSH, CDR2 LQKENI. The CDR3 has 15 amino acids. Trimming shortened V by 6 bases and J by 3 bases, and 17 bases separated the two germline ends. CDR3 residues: CASSLGTGSYYGYTF. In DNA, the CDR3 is TGTGCCAGCTCTCTTGGAACAGGGTCCTACTATGGCTACACCTTC.

The CDR3 nucleotides read TGCGCCAGCAGCTGGCAGGGGATCCGCACTGAAGCTTTCTTT. Residues: CASSWQGIRTEAFF. This sequence joins TRBV5-1 and TRBJ1-1, with D tentatively TRBD1 (6 bases). The V end was cut by 3 bases, the J end by 4 bases, with 13 bases between. Germline V gene sequence: CDR1 SGHRS, CDR2 YFSETQ. The CDR3 is 14 residues long.

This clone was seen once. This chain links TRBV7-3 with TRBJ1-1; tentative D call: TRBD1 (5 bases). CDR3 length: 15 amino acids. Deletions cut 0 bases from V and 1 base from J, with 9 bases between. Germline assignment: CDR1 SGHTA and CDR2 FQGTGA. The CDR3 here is CASSLTPDRNTEAFF. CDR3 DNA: TGTGCCAGCAGCTTAACCCCTGACAGGAACACTGAAGCTTTCTTT.

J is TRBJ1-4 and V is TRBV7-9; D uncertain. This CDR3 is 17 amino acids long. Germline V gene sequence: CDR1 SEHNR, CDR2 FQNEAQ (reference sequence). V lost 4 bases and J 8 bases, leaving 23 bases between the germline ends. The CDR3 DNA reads TGTGCCAGCAGCTCACCTACCACGGGAATCGGGGAGGAAAAACTGTTTTTT. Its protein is CASSSPTTGIGEEKLFF.

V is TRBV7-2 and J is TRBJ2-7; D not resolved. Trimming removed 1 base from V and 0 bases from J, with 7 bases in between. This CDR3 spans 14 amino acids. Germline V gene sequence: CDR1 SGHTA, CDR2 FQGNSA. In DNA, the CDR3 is TGTGCCAGCAGCTTAGGGAGAAGCTCCTACGAGCAGTACTTC. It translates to CASSLGRSSYEQYF.